A selection of T cell receptor beta chains follows, all from one sample in a study of regulatory T cells in long-lasting Graves disease. Via MiXCR, TCRdb re-called the multiplex PCR reads, giving one row per CDR3 protein. The sample records a few hundred thousand distinct CDR3 sequences, over 20% being singletons. Material: peripheral blood mononuclear cells (PBMCs), obtained at new diagnosis, from a patient treated with antithyroid drugs. The receptors originated from a female donor with Graves disease. Each CDR3 is given with its conserved first and last residue. The D gene is left open where the match is weak. Size is stated for part of the rows, as once, few or many counts, or as a class when the clone is expanded.

D gene	V gene	J gene	clone size	CDR3 DNA	CDR3 protein
NA	TRBV4-3	TRBJ1-1	NA	TGCGCCAGCAGCCAAGATACAAGCACTGAAGCTTTCTTT	CASSQDTSTEAFF
NA	TRBV2	TRBJ1-5	many	TGTGCCAGCAGTGAGGCCGCGGGGAATCAGCCCCAGCATTTT	CASSEAAGNQPQHF
NA	TRBV20-1	TRBJ2-7	many	TGCAGTGCTTCCCTATACGCGGGGCAGTACTTC	CSASLYAGQYF
NA	TRBV20-1	TRBJ2-5	NA	TGCAGTGCTAGGAGGGCCCTTCGGGGAGAGACCCAGTACTTC	CSARRALRGETQYF
TRBD1	TRBV24-1	TRBJ2-4	NA	TGTGCCACCAATGGGACAGGGGTTAACAAAAACATTCAGTACTTC	CATNGTGVNKNIQYF
NA	TRBV28	TRBJ2-1	few	TGTGCCAGCAGTTTGGGGGAGAATGAGCAGTTCTTC	CASSLGENEQFF
TRBD1	TRBV28	TRBJ1-5	few	TGTGCCAGCAGTCCTGGAAAAGGACAGGGGGGCTATCAGCCCCAGCATTTT	CASSPGKGQGGYQPQHF
NA	TRBV27	TRBJ1-1	many	TGTGCCAGCAGCATCGGACAGAACACTGAAGCTTTCTTT	CASSIGQNTEAFF
TRBD1	TRBV4-2	TRBJ2-2	NA	TGTGCCAGCAGCCAATCTGGCAGGGGGCTTGGATCCGGGGAGCTGTTTTTT	CASSQSGRGLGSGELFF
NA	TRBV11-2	TRBJ1-6	many	TGTGCCAGCAGTTGGAGGGGCACGACCTCACCCCTCCACTTT	CASSWRGTTSPLHF
NA	TRBV24-1	TRBJ2-5	many	TGTGCCACCAGTGACAGGGGGGAAGAGACCCAGTACTTC	CATSDRGEETQYF
NA	TRBV20-1	TRBJ2-7	many	TGCAGTGCTGATCGGGACTCCTACGAGCAGTACTTC	CSADRDSYEQYF
TRBD1	TRBV6-1	TRBJ1-2	many	TGTGCCAGCAGTATTTCGACAGGGATTAACTATGGCTACACCTTC	CASSISTGINYGYTF
TRBD1	TRBV10-3	TRBJ2-7	many	TGTGCCATCAGTGAAGGACAGGGAGTCTCCTACGAGCAGTACTTC	CAISEGQGVSYEQYF
TRBD2	TRBV4-2	TRBJ2-1	few	TGTGCCGGCAGCCAAGCCACTCTAGCGGGGGTGGGTAGTGAGCAGTTCTTC	CAGSQATLAGVGSEQFF
TRBD2	TRBV7-9	TRBJ2-3	many	TGTGCCAGCATCTTAGCGGGGGCAGATACGCAGTATTTT	CASILAGADTQYF
NA	TRBV27	TRBJ2-1	many	TGTGCCAGCAGTCCATTCCGGGTAGGGGTAGGCAATGAGCAGTTCTTC	CASSPFRVGVGNEQFF
NA	TRBV12-3/TRBV12-4	TRBJ2-1	many	TGTGCCAGCAGCGGTACTGGGAGGTGGTACAATGAGCAGTTCTTC	CASSGTGRWYNEQFF
NA	TRBV14	TRBJ2-5	few	TGTGCCAGCAGCCAACTCACCCGGACAGCTCAAGAGACCCAGTACTTC	CASSQLTRTAQETQYF
NA	TRBV2	TRBJ1-6	NA	TGTGCCAGCAGTGAATGGGTTTCACCCCTCCACTTT	CASSEWVSPLHF
TRBD1	TRBV4-1	TRBJ2-7	few	TGCGCCAGCAGCCAGCGCGCCTGGACAGGGGGCGAGCAGTACTTC	CASSQRAWTGGEQYF
NA	TRBV27	TRBJ2-1	once	TGTGCCAGCAGTTTACGTCCCCACAATGAGCAGTTCTTC	CASSLRPHNEQFF
NA	TRBV5-1	TRBJ1-2	once	TGCGCCAGCAGCTCGATTGTGGGACAAAAGGGCTACACCTTC	CASSSIVGQKGYTF
NA	TRBV7-9	TRBJ1-4	many	TGTGCCAGCAGCTTAGTTCAGGGGAACGGTAATGAAAAACTGTTTTTT	CASSLVQGNGNEKLFF
NA	TRBV12-3/TRBV12-4	TRBJ2-3	NA	TGTGCCAGCAGTTCTTCATTAGTAAGTCAAGATACGCAGTATTTT	CASSSSLVSQDTQYF
NA	TRBV28	TRBJ1-2	many	TGTGCCAGCAGTTTTAGACAGAATCTGGGCTATGGCTACACCTTC	CASSFRQNLGYGYTF
NA	TRBV11-3	TRBJ2-6	many	TGTGCCAGCAGCCAAAGCCTGGGGGCGGCTGGGGCCAACGTCCTGACTTTC	CASSQSLGAAGANVLTF
NA	TRBV30	TRBJ2-7	many	TGTGCCTGGAGTTACGGGGGTTACGAGCAGTACTTC	CAWSYGGYEQYF
NA	TRBV7-2	TRBJ1-2	many	TGTGCCAGCAGTTTGGTCCAGGTTGGCTACACCTTC	CASSLVQVGYTF
NA	TRBV20-1	TRBJ2-1	many	TGCAGTGCTAGAGGAGGTGCAGGTATCAATGAGCAGTTCTTC	CSARGGAGINEQFF
NA	TRBV6-2/TRBV6-3	TRBJ2-1	many	TGTGCCAGCAGCCGTTACAATGAGCAGTTCTTC	CASSRYNEQFF
TRBD2	TRBV12-5	TRBJ2-2	many	TGTGCTAGTGGAGGGATAGCGGGAGCTAACACCGGGGAGCTGTTTTTT	CASGGIAGANTGELFF
NA	TRBV14	TRBJ2-3	many	TGTGCCAGCAGCCAAGGCCTGGGAATTAGCACAGATACGCAGTATTTT	CASSQGLGISTDTQYF
TRBD2	TRBV20-1	TRBJ2-1	NA	TGCAGTGCTAGAGATCGGGGGGACAGGTGGGGACTAGCGGGGGTGAATGAGCAGTTCTTC	CSARDRGDRWGLAGVNEQFF
NA	TRBV2	TRBJ2-7	many	TGTGCCAGCAGTGTAAGATACGAGCAGTACTTC	CASSVRYEQYF
NA	TRBV15	TRBJ1-5	NA	TGTGCCACCAGCATGGTTTTGGCGGGACCCCCGGCCCGGCCCCAGCATTTT	CATSMVLAGPPARPQHF
TRBD1	TRBV7-2	TRBJ1-2	once	TGTGCCAGCAGTCCGACCGGGACAGGGGACCACTATGGCTACACCTTC	CASSPTGTGDHYGYTF
NA	TRBV6-2/TRBV6-3	TRBJ2-7	many	TGTGCCAGCAGTACCCCAAGCGAGCAGTACTTC	CASSTPSEQYF
NA	TRBV4-1	TRBJ2-3	NA	TGCGCCAGCAGCCAGACAAGAGATACGCAGTATTTT	CASSQTRDTQYF
NA	TRBV7-6	TRBJ2-1	few	TGTGCCAGCAGCGCTATAAAAACGGGTGAGCAGTTCTTC	CASSAIKTGEQFF
NA	TRBV4-3	TRBJ2-2	many	TGCGCCAGCAGCCTGGGAGGGGGGCGCTTGGGGGAGCTGTTTTTT	CASSLGGGRLGELFF
NA	TRBV7-9	TRBJ1-4	many	TGTGCCAGCAGCGGGGGAGCAACTAATGAAAAACTGTTTTTT	CASSGGATNEKLFF
NA	TRBV7-8	TRBJ2-5	many	TGTGCCAGCAGCAAGGGCCACCAAGAGACCCAGTACTTC	CASSKGHQETQYF
TRBD2	TRBV20-1	TRBJ2-3	few	TGCAGTGCTAGAGATCCCAGGACTAGCGGGAGGGCCACCGATACGCAGTATTTT	CSARDPRTSGRATDTQYF
NA	TRBV29-1	TRBJ1-2	many	TGCAGCGGTTCGACAGTTGCCTATGGCTACACCTTC	CSGSTVAYGYTF
NA	TRBV3-1	TRBJ1-5	many	TGTGCCAGCAGCCAGGGGACGGCCCGTGTTTCGCCCCAGCATTTT	CASSQGTARVSPQHF
TRBD2	TRBV20-1	TRBJ2-5	many	TGCAGTGCTCCTCGGACTAGCGGGGGAAAGACCCAGTACTTC	CSAPRTSGGKTQYF
TRBD1	TRBV2	TRBJ1-2	many	TGTGCCAGCAGTGACGGGACAGGGAGGGGCTACACCTTC	CASSDGTGRGYTF
NA	TRBV7-2	TRBJ2-3	many	TGTGCCAGCAGCCCTCCCCCCCCAGATACGCAGTATTTT	CASSPPPPDTQYF
TRBD1	TRBV10-2	TRBJ1-2	few	TGCGCCAGCAGTGGCCCCACACCGGGACAGGGACCCTTCAACTATGGCTACACCTTC	CASSGPTPGQGPFNYGYTF
NA	TRBV18	TRBJ1-1	NA	TGTGCCAGCTCACCATTCTGGTCAGGGAACACTGAAGCTTTCTTT	CASSPFWSGNTEAFF
NA	TRBV20-1	TRBJ1-1	many	TGCAGTGCGACCTACCCGGGACGAGTAACTGAAGCTTTCTTT	CSATYPGRVTEAFF
TRBD1	TRBV20-1	TRBJ2-1	many	TGCAGTGCTGGGGACAGGGTAGTCTCGATTGAGCAGTTCTTC	CSAGDRVVSIEQFF
NA	TRBV7-8	TRBJ1-1	NA	TGTGCCAGCAGCGCGGGGGGCATGAACACTGAAGCTTTCTTT	CASSAGGMNTEAFF
TRBD2	TRBV20-1	TRBJ2-1	NA	TGCGGTGCTAGAACGTTAGGGAGGGGCCTGGATGAGCAGTTCTTC	CGARTLGRGLDEQFF
NA	TRBV7-9	TRBJ1-6	NA	TGTGCCAGCACCTTCGGGACCGCCATTTATCCCCTCCACTTT	CASTFGTAIYPLHF
NA	TRBV20-1	TRBJ2-5	many	TGCAGTGCTACGAAGGGGGGTAGGGAGACCCAGTACTTC	CSATKGGRETQYF